A single sample is the source of the 30 T cell receptor beta chains below, sequenced in a study of T cell responses to AZD1222 COVID-19 vaccine. Sequencing used immunoSEQ multiplex PCR; TCRdb keeps in-frame clones, though not all of them. The sample lists 90,000 to 130,000 clones, about 88% occurring once. Source: peripheral blood, taken on day 0 of AZD1222 vaccination. These TCRs come from an adult in good health.

In nucleotides, the CDR3 is TGTGCCTGGAGTACAGGGACTTACTATGGCTACACCTTC. It codes for CAWSTGTYYGYTF. The chain uses TRBV30 and TRBJ1-2, with D maybe TRBD1 (6 bases). Between the trimmed V and J ends, which lost 2 bases and 3 bases, there was a span of 10 bases. The CDR3 runs 13 residues. The V gene's germline CDR1 is GTSNPN and CDR2 SVGIG (reference sequence).

The rearrangement uses TRBV4-1 and TRBJ1-2; D is perhaps TRBD1 (6 bases). This CDR3 comprises 14 residues. CDR1 is MGHRA and CDR2 is YSYEKL in the germline V gene. Trimming stripped 6 bases from V and 6 bases from J, with 17 bases between. CDR3 residues: CASRGQPEVDGYTF. CDR3 nucleotides: TGCGCCAGCAGAGGACAGCCGGAGGTAGATGGCTACACCTTC.

The J gene is TRBJ2-7, the V gene TRBV10-3, with 8 bases lining up with TRBD1. This CDR3 spans 15 amino acids. V dropped 4 bases and J dropped 1; count of bases not matched to a gene: 6. CDR1 is ENHRY and CDR2 is SYGVKD in the germline V gene. CDR3 region: CAISVDRAESYEQYF. CDR3 sequence (DNA): TGTGCCATCAGTGTGGACAGGGCTGAATCCTACGAGCAGTACTTC.

This chain joins TRBV5-4 and TRBJ1-3; 7 nucleotides align to TRBD1. Trimming took 4 bases from V and 7 from J; bases not matched to a gene: 5. This CDR3 has 13 residues. From germline, CDR1 is SGHNT and CDR2 YYREEE (reference sequence). CDR3 DNA sequence: TGTGCCAGCAGCCTGACAGGGATCAACACCATATATTTT. It specifies CASSLTGINTIYF.

This clone was recorded once. The chain couples TRBV10-2 to TRBJ1-2; D not certain. The germline V gene encodes CDR1 WSHSY and CDR2 SAAADI. V gave up 2 bases and J gave up 8 bases, with 9 bases separating them. The CDR3 sequence is 12 residues long. CDR3 amino acids: CASSEGIGGYTF. CDR3 in DNA: TGCGCCAGCAGTGAGGGCATTGGAGGCTACACCTTC.

The V call is TRBV25-1, the J call TRBJ2-5, with 9 bases that match TRBD1. Germline V gene sequence: CDR1 MGHDK, CDR2 SYGVNS. The CDR3 spans 13 residues. V lost 6 bases to trimming and J lost 5 bases; unmatched junction nucleotides: 4. DNA of the CDR3: TGTGCCAGCAGATCGACAGGGGGGGAGACCCAGTACTTC. Translation: CASRSTGGETQYF.

This clone has only one observation. The V gene is TRBV10-1, the J gene TRBJ1-6, with D perhaps TRBD1 (6 bases). The CDR3 is 19 amino acids. CDR1 and CDR2 from the germline V gene are WNHNN and SYGVQD (reference sequence). Deletions cut 10 bases from V and 0 bases from J, with 25 bases between. CDR3 in DNA: TGCGCCAAACTCAGGGCCTGGAGAGGACAGAGCTCCTATAATTCACCCCTCCACTTT. Encoded protein: CAKLRAWRGQSSYNSPLHF.

The J gene is TRBJ1-2, the V gene TRBV19; D not certain. Germline CDR1 is LNHDA and CDR2 is SQIVND (reference sequence). Deletions cut 7 bases from V and 4 bases from J, with 10 bases between. The CDR3 has 12 amino acids. In nucleotides, the CDR3 is TGTGCCAGTACTCAGACCTTCTATGGCTACACCTTC. Encoded protein: CASTQTFYGYTF.

The genes are TRBV2 and TRBJ2-1; D perhaps matches TRBD2 (6 bases). V lost 10 bases and J 4 bases, leaving 14 bases between the germline ends. This CDR3 is 13 amino acids long. CDR1 and CDR2 from the germline V gene are SNHLY and FYNNEI. CDR3 residues: CAIKVGGYNEQFF. CDR3 coding DNA: TGTGCCATCAAGGTGGGGGGTTACAATGAGCAGTTCTTC.

The rearrangement uses TRBV30 and TRBJ2-2; D may be TRBD2 (5 bases). The CDR3 consists of 12 residues. V lost 1 base and J lost 6, with 6 bases in between. CDR1 is GTSNPN and CDR2 is SVGIG in the germline V gene (reference sequence). The CDR3 region has the DNA TGTGCCTGGAGTGAGGGAGCCGGGGAGCTGTTTTTT. This translates into CAWSEGAGELFF.

This clone was seen a few times. The DNA for the CDR3 is TGTGCCAGCAGGAAAACAGGGGAGCTACTCTACGAGCAGTACTTC. Translated: CASRKTGELLYEQYF. This chain links TRBV28 with TRBJ2-7, with 7 bases identical to TRBD1. Germline V gene data show CDR1 as MDHEN and CDR2 as SYDVKM. This CDR3 has 15 amino acids. V dropped 6 bases and J dropped 3; count of bases not matched to a gene: 11.

The rearrangement uses TRBV5-6 and TRBJ2-2, with 11 nucleotides matching TRBD2. Germline V gene lookup returns CDR1 SGHDT and CDR2 YYEEEE. V shed 4 bases, J shed 6 bases, and the junction held 11 bases outside the gene matches. The CDR3 spans 17 residues. The CDR3 region has the DNA TGTGCCAGCAGCCCCCGGACTAGCGGGTCCATCCCCGGGGAGCTGTTTTTT. Translation: CASSPRTSGSIPGELFF.

The chain is built from TRBV3-1 (or the pseudogene TRBV3-2) and TRBJ1-1; no clear D. V gave up 4 bases and J gave up 8 bases, with 11 bases separating them. There are 12 residues in the CDR3. Looked up from germline, CDR1 is LGHDT and CDR2 is YNNKEL (reference sequence). The CDR3 spells CASSRAGREAFF. CDR3 bases: TGTGCCAGCAGCCGGGCGGGCCGGGAAGCTTTCTTT.

The chain is built from TRBV7-9 and TRBJ2-5, with D possibly being TRBD2 (6 bases). This CDR3 contains 13 residues. Trimming took off 5 bases at V and 0 bases at J, with 7 bases between the two ends. Germline-derived CDR1 and CDR2 are SEHNR and FQNEAQ (reference sequence). The CDR3 nucleotides are TGTGCCAGCAGCGGAGGGTACCAAGAGACCCAGTACTTC. Residues: CASSGGYQETQYF.

In its sample, this clone was seen a few times. The chain links TRBV5-6 to TRBJ2-7; D is ambiguous. V was shortened by 5 bases and J by 4 bases, with 19 bases between the two germline ends. Germline loops: CDR1 SGHDT, CDR2 YYEEEE. The CDR3 sequence is 15 residues long. DNA of the CDR3: TGTGCCAGCAGAGCCGGTGTCACCGTCGAATACGAGCAGTACTTC. This encodes CASRAGVTVEYEQYF. Variable domain in full (rest from reference TRBV5-6 and TRBJ2-7): DAGVTQSPTHLIKTRGQQVTLRCSPKSGHDTVSWYQQALGQGPQFIFQYYEEEERQRGNFPDRFSGHQFPNYSSELNVNALLLGDSALYLCASRAGVTVEYEQYFGPGTRLTVT.

The V call is TRBV14, the J call TRBJ2-7; D is ambiguous. Per germline, CDR1 SGHDN and CDR2 FVKESK. The CDR3 loop spans 15 amino acids. V lost 1 base to trimming and J lost 6 bases, with 16 bases between them. The CDR3 reads CASSQGRVIGPEQYF. CDR3 DNA: TGTGCCAGCAGCCAAGGTAGGGTAATCGGACCCGAGCAGTACTTC.

The CDR3, as DNA: TGTGCCGGATGGGGGGCCGATGGCTACACCTTC. Its protein product is CAGWGADGYTF. This chain joins TRBV6-5 and TRBJ1-2; a possible D gene is TRBD1 (6 bases). V lost 11 bases, J lost 6 bases, and 13 bases lay in between. This CDR3 region has 11 residues. Germline V gives CDR1 MNHEY, CDR2 SVGAGI.

V is TRBV30 and J is TRBJ1-5; the D gene is possibly TRBD1 (5 bases). Germline V gene sequence: CDR1 GTSNPN, CDR2 SVGIG (reference sequence). This CDR3 spans 14 amino acids. With 0 bases removed from V and 6 bases from J, the gap between germline ends came to 12 bases. The CDR3 region is CAWSVPREGQPQHF. The CDR3 nucleotides are TGTGCCTGGAGTGTACCCAGGGAGGGTCAGCCCCAGCATTTT.

The rearrangement links TRBV9 to TRBJ2-1, with 12 bases that match TRBD1. V was pared by 4 bases and J by 5 bases, with 10 bases of the junction left unmatched. This CDR3 has 17 residues. CDR1 and CDR2 (germline): SGDLS, YYNGEE. This CDR3 is CASSPRKGQGADNEQFF. The CDR3, as DNA: TGTGCCAGCAGCCCAAGGAAGGGACAGGGGGCCGACAATGAGCAGTTCTTC.

The chain carries TRBV5-1 and TRBJ1-6; 7 bases line up with TRBD1. The V and J ends lost 0 bases and 6 bases, in that order; junction bases with no gene match: 3. The CDR3 spans 15 residues. In germline, CDR1 is SGHRS, CDR2 YFSETQ. The CDR3 sequence: CASSLDTGANSPLHF. In DNA form, the CDR3 reads TGCGCCAGCAGCTTGGATACAGGGGCTAATTCACCCCTCCACTTT.

The V call is TRBV6-1, the J call TRBJ1-5; 11 bases fit TRBD1. CDR1 is MNHNS, CDR2 SASEGT, per germline. The CDR3 runs 16 residues. Trimming cost V 4 bases and J 7 bases; bases outside gene matches: 9. The CDR3 loop is CASSARTGGFDQPQHF. CDR3 nucleotide sequence: TGTGCCAGCAGTGCCAGGACAGGGGGCTTTGACCAGCCCCAGCATTTT.

This chain uses TRBV9 with TRBJ2-2, with no clear D. The CDR3 contains 14 residues. Trimming cost V 0 bases and J 7 bases, with 10 bases left between them. CDR1 and CDR2 (germline): SGDLS, YYNGEE. The CDR3 DNA is TGTGCCAGCAGCGTAGCTGGCGCTAGCGGGGAGCTGTTTTTT. Protein: CASSVAGASGELFF.

The J gene is TRBJ2-2, the V gene TRBV2, with a tentative D call TRBD2 (6 bases). The germline gives CDR1 SNHLY, CDR2 FYNNEI. CDR3 size: 14 residues. V lost 7 bases, J lost 1 base, and 10 bases lay in between. DNA for the CDR3: TGTGCCAGCACCCCCGGGAGGAACACCGGGGAGCTGTTTTTT. The encoded protein is CASTPGRNTGELFF.

The chain combines TRBV9 with TRBJ2-7; D unresolved. The germline gives CDR1 SGDLS, CDR2 YYNGEE. The CDR3 loop spans 13 amino acids. V gave up 4 bases and J gave up 4 bases, with 12 bases separating them. In DNA form, the CDR3 reads TGTGCCAGCAGCCCCCAACGACCTTACGAGCAGTACTTC. This sequence encodes CASSPQRPYEQYF.

The chain recombines TRBV9 with TRBJ2-1; unclear D gene. The V and J ends lost 5 bases and 6 bases respectively, with 18 bases between them. CDR1 is SGDLS and CDR2 is YYNGEE in the germline V gene. This CDR3 spans 15 amino acids. Here the CDR3 reads CASSRLDLNANEQFF. In nucleotides, the CDR3 is TGTGCCAGCAGTCGCCTAGACCTAAACGCCAATGAGCAGTTCTTC.

J is TRBJ2-7 and V is TRBV19; 11 nucleotides match TRBD1. The CDR3 contains 14 residues. Trimming at V came to 6 bases and at J to 2 bases, leaving 3 bases not matched to a gene. The germline CDR1 and CDR2 sequences are LNHDA and SQIVND (reference sequence). The CDR3 protein is CASRGTGGPYEQYF. CDR3 sequence (DNA): TGTGCCAGTAGAGGGACAGGGGGGCCCTACGAGCAGTACTTC.

The rearrangement links TRBV7-9 to TRBJ1-5; 7 bases are shared with TRBD1. The CDR3 covers 12 residues. Germline lookup yields CDR1 SEHNR and CDR2 FQNEAQ (reference sequence). J lost 7 bases, V lost 5 bases, and 2 bases had no gene match. The CDR3 DNA reads as TGTGCCAGCAGCGTACAGGGGCAGCCCCAGCATTTT. Its protein is CASSVQGQPQHF.

This clone was seen a few times. The gene calls are TRBV18 and TRBJ1-1; D remains ambiguous. The CDR3 sequence is 14 residues long. Between the trimmed V and J ends, which lost 4 bases and 1 base, there was a span of 10 bases. CDR1 is KGHSH, CDR2 LQKENI, per germline. The CDR3 reads CASSLQDGNTEAFF. The CDR3 DNA sequence: TGTGCCAGCTCACTCCAGGACGGGAACACTGAAGCTTTCTTT. Filled out from reference TRBV18 and TRBJ1-1, the complete variable domain reads NAGVMQNPRHLVRRRGQEARLRCSPMKGHSHVYWYRQLPEEGLKFMVYLQKENIIDESGMPKERFSAEFPKEGPSILRIQQVVRGDSAAYFCASSLQDGNTEAFFGQGTRLTVV.

For the CDR3, the DNA is TGTGCCAGCAGCAACATGGACCGCGAAGCTTTCTTT. Its protein is CASSNMDREAFF. The chain recombines TRBV27 with TRBJ1-1; D gene unclear. Trimming took 6 bases from V and 8 from J, leaving 13 bases between them. Germline values: CDR1 MNHEY, CDR2 SMNVEV (reference sequence). This CDR3 has 12 amino acids.

This clone was seen at least ten times. The V and J genes are TRBV4-2 and TRBJ2-7, with TRBD2 identical over 7 bases. This CDR3 comprises 15 residues. With V trimmed by 1 base and J by 2 bases, 5 bases remained unmatched. CDR1 LGHNA and CDR2 YNFKEQ come from the germline V gene. The CDR3 bases are TGTGCCAGCAGCCAAGGAGTTGGGACTACCTACGAGCAGTACTTC. Protein sequence: CASSQGVGTTYEQYF.